This entry describes one TCR beta chain. The sample holds a few counts of this clone. This receptor's antigen is unknown. No clone much larger than this one lies a single base away; base qualities are absent. CDR1 and CDR2 were assigned from the germline V gene as MGHRA and YSYEKL. The CDR3, cysteine through phenylalanine, is 14 amino acids long. The CDR3 DNA has 42 bases and is translated from base 1. For this chain, trimming is 2 bases at the V end and 3 bases at the J end, and the number of junction bases without a gene match is 3. For each sorted CD8+ T cell subset, the entire amount of extracted DNA went into the assay. The immunoSEQ TCRb Assay kit was used according to manufacturer instructions to amplify TCR beta CDR3 sequences from genomic DNA. The KAPA Library Quantification Kit for Illumina platforms was used to quantify pooled libraries by qPCR. Sequencing of the pooled libraries was done on an Illumina NextSeq 500, with clustering at roughly 0.6-1.2 pM. Under the source paper's analysis protocol: TCR data were analyzed using immunoSEQ ANALYZER and the R LymphoSeq package. A rearrangement efficiency score was calculated as productive divided by the sum of productive and non-productive CDR3 sequences. Clonality was measured with the Gini coefficient and diversity with the Renyi index at alpha=1, and both measures were compared pairwise between timepoints within each patient. Clonal relatedness, based on an edit distance of 3, and repertoire similarity, based on the Bhattacharyya coefficient, were both computed in LymphoSeq. To classify response, a linear discriminant analysis based on week-3 changes in clonality and diversity was built using the R MASS and caret packages. TCRdb stores this immuneACCESS table with in-frame sequences only. Part of the clones is absent; in the studies checked, under half of the shortfall reflects unresolved V genes, and no reason is known for the rest. Clonal size and the V and J genes are those of that table, whereas D and trimming came from the DNA. Recorded for this sample are about 14,000 clones; roughly 94% of them occurred a single time. Around 0.18% of the sample is held by the ten biggest clonotypes.

The time point label here, explained by the study, means: pre-treatment baseline. Blood samples were collected before treatment (T0) and at week 3 (W3), after the first cycle of checkpoint blockade. Except for a couple of patients with rapid clinical progression, response was assessed 12 weeks after the first infusion by RECIST 1.1; disease control meant complete response, partial response or stable disease. Patients with prior systemic cancer treatment, concomitant immunosuppressant therapy or synchronous other active malignancies were excluded. Sorted CD8+ memory and naive T cell subsets were sequenced at T0 and W3 from six patients, of whom three were progressing and three had disease control. Lymphoprep and SepMate tubes were used to isolate PBMC from blood, and red cell lysis was then performed. QIAamp DNA Blood Mini kits were used to extract DNA from both PBMC and sorted T cell subsets. CD8+ T cell subsets were sorted live on a FACSAria III cytometer and then frozen prior to DNA extraction. Fresh PBMC intended for flow cytometry were kept at 4 degrees C in PBS containing around 1.8% fetal bovine serum and were analyzed within 25 hours.

This record comes from a study of blood T cell dynamics during melanoma immunotherapy (dated by TCRdb to 2020 to 2022). General notes on the study: Patients with metastatic melanoma were treated with first-line pembrolizumab or nivolumab plus ipilimumab as standard of care in the United Kingdom. To identify early correlates of response, the study profiled peripheral T cell receptor repertoires in patients with metastatic melanoma before and after one cycle of checkpoint inhibitor therapy. The training cohort consisted of consecutive patients, while an additional independent group of patients from the same centre was pooled to form an external validation set.

Overall study outcomes, separate from this receptor: The relatively small sample size was acknowledged as something that could potentially limit how far the results can be generalized. Of the sorted CD8+ subsets, TIE cells had both the highest clonality and the greatest similarity to cfDNA CDR3 sequences, which suggests active turnover converging on dominant clones. Whether the T cell clones behind the repertoire changes were melanoma-specific or instead reflected general immune activation was something the study could not determine.

The chain is made from TRBV4-1 and TRBJ1-2; TRBD1 agrees with 7 junctional bases. This clonotype was obtained from a human donor with melanoma. The sample in question was effector memory CD8+ T cells from blood, obtained from a patient treated with checkpoint blockade. The CDR3 amino acid sequence is: CASSQIQGDYGYTF. In nucleotide form, the sequence is TGCGCCAGCAGCCAAATCCAGGGGGACTATGGCTACACCTTC.